Below are 18 T cell receptor beta chains sequenced from a single sample in a study of beta chain features in type 1 diabetes. Of the isolated RNA, all was reverse transcribed, and so the sequenced material was expressed TCRB transcripts. The table came from immunoSEQ multiplex PCR; TCRdb's copy has only in-frame clones and leaves some out. Of about 360,000 clones listed, roughly 12% are singletons. The sequenced material came from naive CD4+ T cells from blood. These TCRs come from a man between 18 and 29 years old in good health.

This chain connects TRBV6-5 to TRBJ1-5, with D tentatively TRBD1 (5 bases). Trimming cost V 0 bases and J 2 bases, with 8 bases left between them. Germline values: CDR1 MNHEY, CDR2 SVGAGI. The CDR3 length is 15 residues. The CDR3 sequence: CASSYSWGGNQPQHF. The CDR3 DNA reads as TGTGCCAGCAGTTACTCGTGGGGGGGCAATCAGCCCCAGCATTTT.

The V gene is TRBV5-4, the J gene TRBJ2-1, with 8 bases fitting TRBD2. The CDR3 has 18 residues. CDR1 and CDR2 from the germline V gene are SGHNT and YYREEE (reference sequence). J was trimmed by 4 bases and V by 4 bases; bases with no gene match: 16. Written as DNA, the CDR3 is TGTGCCAGCAGCCCGGGGGTTCGAAGCGGGGGCCATTACAATGAGCAGTTCTTC. Translating gives CASSPGVRSGGHYNEQFF.

The genes are TRBV6-6 and TRBJ2-2, with 7 bases lining up with TRBD1. Germline V gives CDR1 MNHNY, CDR2 SVGAGI (reference sequence). Trimming took 6 bases from V and 9 from J; bases not matched to a gene: 16. The CDR3 is 16 residues long. The CDR3 loop is CASRSSAGTDDRELFF. The CDR3 bases are TGTGCCAGCAGATCTTCTGCCGGGACAGACGACCGGGAGCTGTTTTTT.

Only a few counts were recorded for this clone. This rearrangement joins TRBV10-3 to TRBJ2-1; TRBD2 matches at 9 bases. Unmatched junction bases numbered 3, after V lost 2 bases and J lost 4 bases. CDR3 size: 15 residues. The V gene's germline CDR1 is ENHRY and CDR2 SYGVKD. The CDR3 bases are TGTGCCATCAGTGAGGCAGCGGGGGGTTACAATGAGCAGTTCTTC. The encoded protein is CAISEAAGGYNEQFF.

This clone was observed a few times. V is TRBV2 and J is TRBJ1-5, with 7 bases fitting TRBD1. The CDR3 runs 14 residues. V trimming: 8 bases; J trimming: 5 bases; junction bases outside the gene matches: 9. From germline, CDR1 is SNHLY and CDR2 FYNNEI. CDR3 nucleotides: TGTGCCAGCCGCCCGGGACAGAACTATCAGCCCCAGCATTTT. This encodes CASRPGQNYQPQHF.

CDR3 sequence reads: CASSLVGGLSTEAFF. The CDR3 DNA reads as TGTGCCAGCAGCTTAGTTGGGGGGTTGTCCACTGAAGCTTTCTTT. This sequence joins TRBV7-2 and TRBJ1-1, with TRBD1 as a possible D gene (5 bases). The V end lost 1 base, the J end lost 4 bases, and 13 bases lay between the germline ends. The CDR3 totals 15 residues. The germline CDR1 and CDR2 sequences are SGHTA and FQGNSA. Complete variable domain (other parts from reference TRBV7-2 and TRBJ1-1): GAGVSQSPSNKVTEKGKDVELRCDPISGHTALYWYRQSLGQGLEFLIYFQGNSAPDKSGLPSDRFSAERTGGSVSTLTIQRTQQEDSAVYLCASSLVGGLSTEAFFGQGTRLTVV.

The chain joins TRBV10-3 to TRBJ1-3; D is perhaps TRBD1 (5 bases). V gave up 4 bases and J gave up 0 bases, with 19 bases separating them. This CDR3 has 18 residues. Germline CDR1 and CDR2: ENHRY and SYGVKD. The CDR3 DNA sequence: TGTGCCATCAGTGGTACCCCACCCAGGGACTTCTCTGGAAACACCATATATTTT. As protein: CAISGTPPRDFSGNTIYF.

This clone was picked up a small number of times. The V call is TRBV5-1, the J call TRBJ1-5; a weak D match, TRBD1 (5 bases). CDR3 length: 14 residues. Germline CDR1 is SGHRS and CDR2 is YFSETQ. V lost 3 bases and J 3 bases, leaving 10 bases between the germline ends. CDR3 in amino acids: CASSSGHSNQPQHF. CDR3 bases: TGCGCCAGCAGCTCTGGACATTCCAATCAGCCCCAGCATTTT.

The J gene is TRBJ2-2, the V gene TRBV29-1, with 16 bases lining up with TRBD2. This CDR3 region has 16 residues. Germline trimming cut 4 bases from V and 5 bases from J; bases unmatched to any gene: 4. Germline values: CDR1 SQVTM, CDR2 ANQGSEA. CDR3 in amino acids: CSVVGTSGRETGELFF. CDR3 sequence (DNA): TGCAGCGTTGTTGGGACTAGCGGGAGGGAAACCGGGGAGCTGTTTTTT.

The chain is built from TRBV2 and TRBJ1-5, with a weak D call TRBD1 (6 bases). The V gene lost 1 base and the J gene lost 4 bases, with 11 bases spanning the gap. The CDR3 is 15 residues long. The germline V gene has CDR1 SNHLY and CDR2 FYNNEI. CDR3 coding DNA: TGTGCCAGCAGTGAAGAGGGGCAGGGGAATCAGCCCCAGCATTTT. It translates to CASSEEGQGNQPQHF.

The chain uses TRBV7-2 and TRBJ1-6; TRBD1 aligns across 7 bases. Germline values: CDR1 SGHTA, CDR2 FQGNSA. This CDR3 is built from 16 residues. V lost 5 bases to trimming and J lost 6 bases; unmatched junction nucleotides: 10. The CDR3 reads CASSPPRTGLNSPLHF. The CDR3 DNA reads TGTGCCAGCAGCCCTCCCCGGACAGGCCTTAATTCACCCCTCCACTTT.

V gene TRBV5-1 combines with J gene TRBJ2-1, with no clear D. Looked up from germline, CDR1 is SGHRS and CDR2 is YFSETQ. V lost 3 bases and J lost 1, with 11 bases in between. CDR3 size: 15 residues. CDR3: CASSSGRDSYNEQFF. In DNA, the CDR3 is TGCGCCAGCAGCTCCGGTCGAGATTCCTACAATGAGCAGTTCTTC.

This clone was counted between two and nine times. Other DNA sequences within the sample encode an identical CDR3. The V gene is TRBV6-1, the J gene TRBJ1-1; maybe TRBD1 (6 bases). Trimming pared 0 bases from V and 4 bases from J, leaving 6 bases between. Germline V gene data show CDR1 as MNHNS and CDR2 as SASEGT. The CDR3 extends over 13 amino acids. This CDR3 reads CASSEARGTEAFF. Here the CDR3 DNA reads TGTGCCAGCAGTGAAGCCAGGGGCACTGAAGCTTTCTTT.

V usage is TRBV10-3 and J usage is TRBJ2-7; tentative D call: TRBD2 (5 bases). Deletions cut 4 bases from V and 3 bases from J, with 10 bases between. The V gene's germline CDR1 is ENHRY and CDR2 SYGVKD. The CDR3 is 13 amino acids. The CDR3 loop is CAISAGDLYEQYF. CDR3 nucleotides: TGTGCCATCAGTGCCGGGGATCTCTACGAGCAGTACTTC.

Here the CDR3 reads CASSPRASASSGNTIYF. DNA for the CDR3: TGCGCCAGCAGTCCGAGAGCGTCGGCGAGCTCTGGAAACACCATATATTTT. The chain recombines TRBV4-3 with TRBJ1-3; no reliable D call. CDR3 length equals 17 residues. Germline CDR1 reads LGHNA; CDR2 reads YSLEER. Between the trimmed V and J ends, which lost 6 bases and 0 bases, there was a span of 18 bases.

The chain uses TRBV6-5 and TRBJ1-2, with D possibly matching TRBD1 (5 bases). There are 15 residues in the CDR3. Trimming cost V 6 bases and J 3 bases, with 17 bases left between them. Germline V gene lookup returns CDR1 MNHEY and CDR2 SVGAGI. The CDR3 region has the DNA TGTGCCAGCAGCCTCTACACGGAGGGACACTATGGCTACACCTTC. Protein sequence: CASSLYTEGHYGYTF.

V usage is TRBV6-4 and J usage is TRBJ1-2; 7 bases fit TRBD1. Germline V gene lookup returns CDR1 MRHNA and CDR2 SNTAGT. The J segment lost 8 bases and the V segment lost 6 bases, leaving 18 bases of the junction unmatched. The CDR3 totals 16 residues. The DNA for the CDR3 is TGTGCCAGCAGGGGTCTGGGACAGATGAAATCGGGCGGCTACACCTTC. Protein sequence: CASRGLGQMKSGGYTF.

The chain has TRBV7-9 and TRBJ2-3; the D gene is possibly TRBD1 (6 bases). V was pared by 5 bases and J by 2 bases, with 20 bases between. The CDR3 is made up of 17 amino acids. The V gene's germline CDR1 is SEHNR and CDR2 FQNEAQ (reference sequence). Here the CDR3 reads CASSPTGYPLDTDTQYF. The CDR3 DNA reads as TGTGCCAGCAGCCCCACAGGGTATCCACTAGACACAGATACGCAGTATTTT.